This TCR beta chain is drawn from a study of PD-1 blockade in classical Hodgkin lymphoma. Per germline, CDR1 SGHNT and CDR2 YYREEE (reference sequence). The CDR3 covers 17 residues. Trimming shortened V by 4 bases and J by 7 bases, and 27 bases separated the two germline ends. To note about this clone: What it binds is unknown.

Autologous stem cell transplantation was followed by relapse in every patient, and brentuximab vedotin exposure varied. Here immunoSEQ multiplex PCR was the method, and the copy in TCRdb shows in-frame clones only, minus some. The table records tens of thousands of clones, around 90% of them present only once. General study results and limits: Similar baseline diversity was found in complete responders and newly diagnosed patients. It was CD4+ TCR diversity, not CD8+, that rose significantly by C4D1.

The input for sequencing was peripheral blood mononuclear cells (PBMCs), taken at baseline. The source of this sequence is a human donor with classical Hodgkin lymphoma. The genes are TRBV5-4 and TRBJ2-7; D possibly uses TRBD1 or TRBD2 (6 bases each). DNA of the CDR3: TGTGCCAGCAGCCCGGGGGTGGCAGGGGACAAGGCTAAGGAGCAGTACTTC. The encoded protein is CASSPGVAGDKAKEQYF.